This is a list of T cell receptor beta chains from one sample in a study of blood T cell repertoires in COVID-19. Clones were read by immunoSEQ multiplex PCR, and TCRdb kept only the in-frame ones, dropping some. The sample holds approximately 76,000 clones, 88% seen once. Material: peripheral blood. Every receptor here comes from a human donor in a cohort sampled during active COVID-19. Each CDR3 is given with its conserved first and last residue. A D gene is named only where the DNA matches it firmly. Size values are once, few and many counts, or a class for expanded clones, and some rows have none.

v_gene	abundance	d_gene	j_gene	CDR3nt	CDR3aa
TRBV28	once	-	TRBJ2-5	TGTGCCAGCGTTTCGGGGGAAGAGACCCAGTACTTC	CASVSGEETQYF
TRBV24-1	-	TRBD2	TRBJ2-5	TGTGCCACCAGTGCCCCCGGGGGGGCGGTCGGAGAGACCCAGTACTTC	CATSAPGGAVGETQYF
TRBV6-5	-	-	TRBJ2-1	TGTGCCAGCAGTCCTCCGCTGGGCGGGTCTTATGAGCAGTTCTTC	CASSPPLGGSYEQFF
TRBV6-2/TRBV6-3	-	-	TRBJ2-3	TGTGCCAGCAGTTTCCCCGAGCGGGTCGACACAGATACGCAGTATTTT	CASSFPERVDTDTQYF
TRBV6-5	-	TRBD1	TRBJ1-5	TGTGCCAGCAGCCCGGACAGGGGTCAGCCCCAGCATTTT	CASSPDRGQPQHF
TRBV19	-	TRBD1	TRBJ2-1	TGTGCCAGTAAAAGGGACAGGGATTGGAATGAGCAGTTCTTC	CASKRDRDWNEQFF
TRBV3-1/TRBV3-2	-	-	TRBJ2-4	TGTGCCAGCAGCCAAGCACGGGGAGTGGACATTCAGTACTTC	CASSQARGVDIQYF
TRBV2	-	-	TRBJ2-5	TGTGCCAGCAGTCGGTCTAGGGGGGGGGAGACCCAGTACTTC	CASSRSRGGETQYF
TRBV10-3	once	TRBD2	TRBJ2-1	TGTGCCATTGCCTCGCTAGCGGGGTACAATGAGCAGTTCTTC	CAIASLAGYNEQFF
TRBV20-1	once	-	TRBJ2-7	TGCAGTGCAAAGACTGGATACGAGCAGTACTTC	CSAKTGYEQYF
TRBV14	-	TRBD1	TRBJ2-7	TGTGCCAGCAGCCAAGGGACAGGGGGCTCTTACGAGCAGTACTTC	CASSQGTGGSYEQYF
TRBV6-1	-	TRBD2	TRBJ2-7	TGTGCCAGCAGTGAAAGCGGGGGGGACTACGAGCAGTACTTC	CASSESGGDYEQYF
TRBV6-1	-	-	TRBJ1-2	TGTGCCAGCAGTGAGAACCAGGGCTATGGCTACACCTTC	CASSENQGYGYTF
TRBV24-1	many	TRBD1	TRBJ1-1	TGTGCCACCAGTGCGCAGGGGGCCACTGAAGCTTTCTTT	CATSAQGATEAFF
TRBV28	-	-	TRBJ2-7	TGTGCCAGCAGTTTAGTTCTGCCAGGGGCTTCCTACGAGCAGTACTTC	CASSLVLPGASYEQYF
TRBV19	-	-	TRBJ2-7	TGTGCCAGTAGTCCCCGGACAGCAACCTACGAGCAGTACTTC	CASSPRTATYEQYF
TRBV5-1	-	-	TRBJ1-4	TGCGCCAGCAGCCCATATATACCGGGAGTCTATCCAACTAATGAAAAACTGTTTTTT	CASSPYIPGVYPTNEKLFF
TRBV29-1	once	TRBD1	TRBJ2-3	TGCAGCGTTGAAGTAACAGGGGGAGGCACAGATACGCAGTATTTT	CSVEVTGGGTDTQYF
TRBV12-3/TRBV12-4	-	-	TRBJ2-5	TGTGCCAGCAGTACAGGAATCCAAGAGACCCAGTACTTC	CASSTGIQETQYF
TRBV24-1	-	-	TRBJ2-7	TGTGCCACCACCGATGGGGCTACAGGGCCTTCGGGCGAGCAGTACTTC	CATTDGATGPSGEQYF
TRBV4-2	-	TRBD2	TRBJ2-7	TGTGCCAGCAGCCATTTAAGCGGGGGACAAATAAGAGAGCAGTACTTC	CASSHLSGGQIREQYF
TRBV5-1	once	-	TRBJ1-4	TGCGCCAGCAGCTTGGACAGTCGAAATGAAAAACTGTTTTTT	CASSLDSRNEKLFF
TRBV18	once	TRBD1	TRBJ2-5	TGTGCCAGCTCACAAAGAGACAGGGGGCCGGTGGAGACCCAGTACTTC	CASSQRDRGPVETQYF
TRBV9	-	TRBD1	TRBJ1-2	TGTGCCAGCAGCGCCCAGGACAGGGAAGGCTACACCTTC	CASSAQDREGYTF
TRBV19	-	TRBD2	TRBJ2-3	TGTGCCAGTAGTATAGATCTGGCGGGAGGGTGGGCAGATACGCAGTATTTT	CASSIDLAGGWADTQYF
TRBV24-1	-	TRBD1	TRBJ2-7	TGTGCCACGGGGACAGGTTCCTACGAGCAGTACTTC	CATGTGSYEQYF
TRBV20-1	-	TRBD1	TRBJ2-1	TGCAGCCTGACAGGGAACAATGAGCAGTTCTTC	CSLTGNNEQFF
TRBV6-5	-	-	TRBJ2-5	TGTGCCAGCAGTTACTCGGGGACAAAACAAGAGACCCAGTACTTC	CASSYSGTKQETQYF
TRBV28	-	-	TRBJ2-3	TGTGCCAGCAGTCCCCTTGGTACAGGCACAGATACGCAGTATTTT	CASSPLGTGTDTQYF
TRBV12-3/TRBV12-4	-	-	TRBJ1-1	TGTGCCAGCAAGGGGTGGGCTGGAGCTTTCTTT	CASKGWAGAFF
TRBV6-1	-	-	TRBJ2-1	TGTGCCAGCAGTGAATATACCGAGAGTGAGCAGTTCTTC	CASSEYTESEQFF
TRBV30	-	TRBD2	TRBJ2-2	TGTGCCTGGCGCGGGGCGGGGGGAACGAACACCGGGGAGCTGTTTTTT	CAWRGAGGTNTGELFF
TRBV28	once	-	TRBJ1-4	TGTGCCAGCAGTTTATTGAGGGTCAGTAATGAAAAACTGTTTTTT	CASSLLRVSNEKLFF
TRBV2	-	TRBD1	TRBJ2-7	TGTGCCAGCAGTGGAGGGACAGTCAGTAGGGAGCAGTACTTC	CASSGGTVSREQYF
TRBV27	-	-	TRBJ1-6	TGTGCCAGCCGTCTAATCCGCTCCTATAATTCACCCCTCCACTTT	CASRLIRSYNSPLHF
TRBV6-4	-	-	TRBJ1-2	TGTGCCAGCTCGACGGGGGCGGGAGCTAACTATGGCTACACCTTC	CASSTGAGANYGYTF
TRBV5-4	-	TRBD1	TRBJ1-1	TGTGCCAGCAGCAGGGACCGGGACAGAGCTTTCTTT	CASSRDRDRAFF
TRBV10-3	-	-	TRBJ2-1	TGTGCCATCAGTGAGCAGATATCCTACAATGAGCAGTTCTTC	CAISEQISYNEQFF
TRBV5-4	once	-	TRBJ2-1	TGTGCCAGCAGCTCGCGACAGGTTGTAACCAATGAGCAGTTCTTC	CASSSRQVVTNEQFF
TRBV7-2	-	TRBD2	TRBJ2-5	TGTGCCAGCAGCTTAGCTGGCGGGGGGACCGAGACCCAGTACTTC	CASSLAGGGTETQYF
TRBV14	-	TRBD1	TRBJ1-4	TGTGCCAGCAGCCAAGTCCTCCCCCCCGGGACAGGGGATGAAAAACTGTTTTTT	CASSQVLPPGTGDEKLFF
TRBV7-2	once	-	TRBJ2-7	TGTGCCAGCAGCTTAGGGACAGCCTACGAGCAGTACTTC	CASSLGTAYEQYF
TRBV29-1	-	-	TRBJ2-1	TGCAGCGTTAAAATAGAGGGTTTACGCCTCGGTGAGCAGTTCTTC	CSVKIEGLRLGEQFF
TRBV14	many	-	TRBJ2-3	TGTGCCAGCAGCCAAGACACTACGGGAACACGCGGAGATACGCAGTATTTT	CASSQDTTGTRGDTQYF
TRBV14	-	TRBD1	TRBJ1-2	TGTGCCAGCAGACCGCCGGGACAGGGGGCGGTGAGTGGCTACACCTTC	CASRPPGQGAVSGYTF
TRBV5-1	-	-	TRBJ2-3	TGCGCCAGCAGCCCCGTCCGGAGTGCAGATACGCAGTATTTT	CASSPVRSADTQYF
TRBV2	-	-	TRBJ2-3	TGTGCCAGCAGTGATCAGGGGAGCGATACGCAGTATTTT	CASSDQGSDTQYF
TRBV28	-	-	TRBJ1-1	TGTGCCAGCAGTTCCTCTCTCGGCCGGGGACACCACACTGAAGCTTTCTTT	CASSSSLGRGHHTEAFF
TRBV7-9	-	-	TRBJ2-7	TGTGCCAGCAGCTTATCACAGGACGAGCAGTACTTC	CASSLSQDEQYF
TRBV2	-	-	TRBJ1-1	TGTGCCAGCAGCTCGGACAGACTCGGAGCTTTCTTT	CASSSDRLGAFF
TRBV18	-	-	TRBJ2-4	TGTGCCAGCTCACCACCAAGCGAGACCAAAAACATTCAGTACTTC	CASSPPSETKNIQYF
TRBV5-4	-	-	TRBJ2-1	TGTGCCAGCAGCTTACTTTACAATGAGCAGTTCTTC	CASSLLYNEQFF